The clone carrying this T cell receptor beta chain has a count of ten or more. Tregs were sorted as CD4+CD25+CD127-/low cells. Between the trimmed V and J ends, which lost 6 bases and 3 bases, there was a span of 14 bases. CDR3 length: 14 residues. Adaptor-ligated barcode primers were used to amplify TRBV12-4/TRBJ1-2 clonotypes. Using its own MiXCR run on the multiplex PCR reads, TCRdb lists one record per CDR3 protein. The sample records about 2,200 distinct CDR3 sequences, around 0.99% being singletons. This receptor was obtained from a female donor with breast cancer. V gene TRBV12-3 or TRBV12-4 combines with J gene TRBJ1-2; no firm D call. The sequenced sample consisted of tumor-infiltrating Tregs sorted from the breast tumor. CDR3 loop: CASRYSGYDYGYTF. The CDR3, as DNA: TGTGCCAGCAGGTATTCCGGGTATGACTATGGCTACACCTTC.